This T cell receptor (beta chain) was sequenced for a study of blood T cell repertoires in COVID-19. The overall study: From T cells, B-cell-depleted T cells, or PBMCs came the material, which was cDNA or gDNA.

The repertoire was sequenced with immunoSEQ multiplex PCR; TCRdb's copy has only in-frame clones and lacks some. The sample holds hundreds of thousands of clones; roughly 88% are singletons and the top ten take roughly 2%. A single count supports this clone. Germline trimming cut 1 base from V and 8 bases from J; bases unmatched to any gene: 11. Germline lookup yields CDR1 SGHDT and CDR2 YYEEEE. The CDR3 extends over 15 amino acids. The rearrangement uses TRBV5-6 and TRBJ1-2; 7 bases are a match to TRBD1. Sequencing was done on a sample of PBMCs or T cells enriched from blood (not recorded which). The TCR sequence derives from a woman between 35 and 50 years old with acute COVID-19. The DNA of the CDR3 is TGTGCCAGCAGCTTGCGAGGTGACAGGGTGCGAGGCTACACCTTC. Protein product: CASSLRGDRVRGYTF. The complete variable domain, with remaining parts taken from reference TRBV5-6 and TRBJ1-2, reads DAGVTQSPTHLIKTRGQQVTLRCSPKSGHDTVSWYQQALGQGPQFIFQYYEEEERQRGNFPDRFSGHQFPNYSSELNVNALLLGDSALYLCASSLRGDRVRGYTFGSGTRLTVV.